This T cell receptor beta chain was profiled in a study of T cell responses to AZD1222 COVID-19 vaccine. Study in general: Whether given at about 4 or about 12 weeks, second doses were pooled.

Concerning this clone itself: The antigen is not known.

V was clipped by 6 bases and J by 2 bases, with 23 bases between them. Per germline, CDR1 MDHEN and CDR2 SYDVKM. The CDR3 covers 19 residues. TCRdb keeps only in-frame clones here, not all; method: immunoSEQ multiplex PCR. The table shows about 180,000 clones, with 80% to 90% occurring only once. Study outcomes and limitations: The donors showed a predominance of white British ancestry and of females, with possible underestimation of clonal diversity. Rises in breadth and depth of Spike-specific TCRs came after two AZD1222 doses. Regions left unmutated in variants are reportedly the target of nearly half of spike-specific TCRs.

This specimen consisted of peripheral blood, obtained on day 0 of AZD1222 vaccination. The chain recombines TRBV28 with TRBJ2-6; D may be TRBD1 (7 bases). The TCR comes from an adult in good health. The CDR3 region is CASSHRGKTGLTGANVLTF. The CDR3 coding sequence is TGTGCCAGCAGCCACCGCGGGAAGACAGGGTTGACTGGGGCCAACGTCCTGACTTTC.